The 11 T cell receptor beta chains presented below share a single source sample, sequenced in a study of cytomegalovirus exposure and HLA in healthy donors. The PCR made use of 60 Vbeta and 13 Jbeta primers. Sequenced by immunoSEQ multiplex PCR; TCRdb stores in-frame clones only, minus some. The sample totals roughly 110,000 clones. Source material: PBMCs. These TCRs come from a man under 40 in good health and CMV-seronegative.

The chain is built from TRBV5-6 and TRBJ2-3; perhaps TRBD2 as D (5 bases). The germline gives CDR1 SGHDT, CDR2 YYEEEE. The ends were cut back, 3 bases at V and 4 bases at J, with 15 bases in the middle. The CDR3 covers 15 residues. The CDR3 loop is CASSWEPGSPDTQYF. The CDR3 DNA reads as TGTGCCAGCAGCTGGGAGCCGGGGAGCCCAGATACGCAGTATTTT.

This rearrangement joins TRBV11-2 to TRBJ2-3; 12 nucleotides agree with TRBD2. The ends lost 4 bases at V and 5 bases at J; junction bases unmatched: 7. The CDR3 consists of 16 residues. The germline V gene has CDR1 SGHAT and CDR2 FQNNGV. CDR3: CASSSASGGAGDTQYF. In nucleotides, the CDR3 is TGTGCCAGCAGCTCAGCTAGCGGGGGGGCCGGAGATACGCAGTATTTT.

V gene TRBV5-1 combines with J gene TRBJ1-2, with D unresolved. The germline V gene encodes CDR1 SGHRS and CDR2 YFSETQ. Trimming removed 0 bases from V and 6 bases from J, with 15 bases in between. The length of the CDR3 is 15 residues. Written as DNA, the CDR3 is TGCGCCAGCAGCTTGGCCTCTCAGGATCCGGATGGCTACACCTTC. Its protein is CASSLASQDPDGYTF.

CDR3 DNA sequence: TGTGCCTGGAACGGAAAAGGACTAAACTACGAGCAGTACTTC. Protein product: CAWNGKGLNYEQYF. This sequence joins TRBV30 and TRBJ2-7; D possibly corresponds to TRBD2 (6 bases). Germline V gene lookup returns CDR1 GTSNPN and CDR2 SVGIG (reference sequence). CDR3 length: 14 residues. Trimming pared 4 bases from V and 3 bases from J, leaving 16 bases between.

This chain connects TRBV4-3 to TRBJ2-7, with 7 bases lining up with TRBD2. The V segment lost 5 bases and the J segment 3 bases; nucleotides outside the gene matches: 7. The CDR3 covers 14 residues. The germline CDR1 and CDR2 sequences are LGHNA and YSLEER. The chain's CDR3 is CASSARDYNYEQYF. The CDR3 coding sequence is TGCGCCAGCAGCGCCCGGGACTATAACTACGAGCAGTACTTC.

This chain uses TRBV25-1 with TRBJ2-3; 11 nucleotides agree with TRBD2. Germline-derived CDR1 and CDR2 are MGHDK and SYGVNS. CDR3 length: 15 residues. With V trimmed by 4 bases and J by 5 bases, 5 bases remained unmatched. The CDR3 DNA reads as TGTGCCAGCAGTGGTAGCGGGGGGGCTGGAGATACGCAGTATTTT. Its translation is CASSGSGGAGDTQYF. The full variable domain, in which reference TRBV25-1 and TRBJ2-3 provide the parts outside the CDR3, is EADIYQTPRYLVIGTGKKITLECSQTMGHDKMYWYQQDPGMELHLIHYSYGVNSTEKGDLSSESTVSRIRTEHFPLTLESARPSHTSQYLCASSGSGGAGDTQYFGPGTRLTVL.

The chain couples TRBV19 to TRBJ1-1; D may be TRBD1 (6 bases). Per germline, CDR1 LNHDA and CDR2 SQIVND (reference sequence). CDR3 size: 15 residues. The V end was cut by 5 bases, the J end by 0 bases, with 13 bases between. CDR3 region: CASSAFWTVNTEAFF. CDR3 coding DNA: TGTGCCAGTAGTGCCTTCTGGACAGTGAACACTGAAGCTTTCTTT. The whole variable domain, filled in from reference TRBV19 and TRBJ1-1, reads DGGITQSPKYLFRKEGQNVTLSCEQNLNHDAMYWYRQDPGQGLRLIYYSQIVNDFQKGDIAEGYSVSREKKESFPLTVTSAQKNPTAFYLCASSAFWTVNTEAFFGQGTRLTVV.

The CDR3 DNA reads TGTGCCATCGCACAGGGGCCTTGGGGGGAGACCCAGTACTTC. The encoded protein is CAIAQGPWGETQYF. This rearrangement joins TRBV7-2 to TRBJ2-5, with 7 bases fitting TRBD1. The CDR3 contains 14 residues. CDR1 is SGHTA, CDR2 FQGNSA, per germline. V lost 10 bases and J lost 5; bases outside the gene matches: 13.

CDR3 coding DNA: TGTGCCAGCAGCCGCCCCACAGCCGACTCCTACAATGAGCAGTTCTTC. This encodes CASSRPTADSYNEQFF. The genes are TRBV4-2 and TRBJ2-1, with D unresolved. Germline V gene data show CDR1 as LGHNA and CDR2 as YNFKEQ. The CDR3 contains 16 residues. V gave up 4 bases and J gave up 0 bases, with 13 bases separating them.

The chain is built from TRBV4-1 and TRBJ2-2; D unresolved. CDR1 MGHRA and CDR2 YSYEKL come from the germline V gene. CDR3 length equals 15 residues. Deletions cut 4 bases from V and 1 base from J, with 10 bases between. CDR3 amino acids: CASSLRQENTGELFF. For the CDR3, the DNA is TGCGCCAGCAGCCTCCGCCAGGAGAACACCGGGGAGCTGTTTTTT.

The V call is TRBV6-6, the J call TRBJ2-3; 7 nucleotides agree with TRBD2. J lost 5 bases, V lost 2 bases, and 7 bases had no gene match. The germline gives CDR1 MNHNY, CDR2 SVGAGI (reference sequence). The CDR3 extends over 15 amino acids. CDR3 DNA: TGTGCCAGCAGTTACGGGGGGGGGAGACGAGATACGCAGTATTTT. Protein product: CASSYGGGRRDTQYF.